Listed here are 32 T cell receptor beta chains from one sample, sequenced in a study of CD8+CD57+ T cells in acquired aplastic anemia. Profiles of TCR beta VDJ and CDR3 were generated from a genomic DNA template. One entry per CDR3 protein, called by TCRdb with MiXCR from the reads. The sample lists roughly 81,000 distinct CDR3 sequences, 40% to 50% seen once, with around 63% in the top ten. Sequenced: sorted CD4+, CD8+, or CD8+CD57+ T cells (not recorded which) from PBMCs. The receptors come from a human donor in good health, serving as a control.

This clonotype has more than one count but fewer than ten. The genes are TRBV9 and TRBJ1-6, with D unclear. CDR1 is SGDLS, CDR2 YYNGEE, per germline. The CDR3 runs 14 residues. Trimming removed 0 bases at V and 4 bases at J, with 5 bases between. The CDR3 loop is CASSVVEYNSPLHF. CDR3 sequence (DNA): TGTGCCAGCAGCGTAGTAGAGTATAATTCACCCCTCCACTTT.

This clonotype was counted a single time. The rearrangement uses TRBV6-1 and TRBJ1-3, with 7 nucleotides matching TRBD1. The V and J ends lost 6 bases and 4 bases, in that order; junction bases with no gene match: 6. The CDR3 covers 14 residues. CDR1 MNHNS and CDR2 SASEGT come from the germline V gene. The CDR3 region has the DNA TGTGCCAGCAGACAGGGGTCCGACGGAAACACCATATATTTT. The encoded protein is CASRQGSDGNTIYF.

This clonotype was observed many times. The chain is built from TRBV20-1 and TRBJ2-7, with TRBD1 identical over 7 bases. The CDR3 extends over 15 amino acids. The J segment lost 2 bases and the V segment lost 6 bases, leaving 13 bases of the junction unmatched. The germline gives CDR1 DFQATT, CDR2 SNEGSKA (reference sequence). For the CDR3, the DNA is TGCAGTGCCACACCCGACGGACAGGTAACCTACGAGCAGTACTTC. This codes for CSATPDGQVTYEQYF.

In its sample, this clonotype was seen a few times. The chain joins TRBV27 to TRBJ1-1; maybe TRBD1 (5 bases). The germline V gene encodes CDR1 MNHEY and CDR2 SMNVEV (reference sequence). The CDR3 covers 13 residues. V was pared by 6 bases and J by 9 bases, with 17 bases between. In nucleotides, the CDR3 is TGTGCCAGCAGCCTATCTGGGCAGGGAAAAGCTTTCTTT. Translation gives CASSLSGQGKAFF.

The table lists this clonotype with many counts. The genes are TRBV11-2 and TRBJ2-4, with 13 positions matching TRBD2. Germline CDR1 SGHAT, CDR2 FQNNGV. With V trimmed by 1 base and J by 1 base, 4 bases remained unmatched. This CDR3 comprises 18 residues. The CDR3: CASSLVLAGGPAKNIQYF. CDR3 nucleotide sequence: TGTGCCAGCAGCTTAGTACTAGCGGGAGGGCCTGCCAAAAACATTCAGTACTTC.

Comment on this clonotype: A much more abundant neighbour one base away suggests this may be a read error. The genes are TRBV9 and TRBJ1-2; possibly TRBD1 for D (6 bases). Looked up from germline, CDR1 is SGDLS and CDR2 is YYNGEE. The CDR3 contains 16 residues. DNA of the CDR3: TGTGCCAGCAGCGGGCGGACGGGGGCAGAAAACTATGGCTACGCCTTC. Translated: CASSGRTGAENYGYAF. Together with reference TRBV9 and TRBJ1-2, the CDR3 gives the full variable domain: DSGVTQTPKHLITATGQRVTLRCSPRSGDLSVYWYQQSLDQGLQFLIQYYNGEERAKGNILERFSAQQFPDLHSELNLSSLELGDSALYFCASSGRTGAENYGYAFGSGTRLTVV.

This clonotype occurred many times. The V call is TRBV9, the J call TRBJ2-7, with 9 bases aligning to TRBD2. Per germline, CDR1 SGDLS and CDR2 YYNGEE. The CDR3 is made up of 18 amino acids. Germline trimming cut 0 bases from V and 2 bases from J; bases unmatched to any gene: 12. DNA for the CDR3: TGTGCCAGCAGCGTAGAAGGTCTGGGGGGACTAGCTCCCTACGAGCAGTACTTC. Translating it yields CASSVEGLGGLAPYEQYF.

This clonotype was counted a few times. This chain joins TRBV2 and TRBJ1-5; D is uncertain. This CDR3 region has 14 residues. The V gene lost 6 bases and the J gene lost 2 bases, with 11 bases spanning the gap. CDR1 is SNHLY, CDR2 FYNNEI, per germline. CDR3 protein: CASSPGRGNQPQHF. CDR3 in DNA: TGTGCCAGCAGCCCCGGGAGGGGCAATCAGCCCCAGCATTTT. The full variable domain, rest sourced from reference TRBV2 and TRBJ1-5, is EPEVTQTPSHQVTQMGQEVILRCVPISNHLYFYWYRQILGQKVEFLVSFYNNEISEKSEIFDDQFSVERPDGSNFTLKIRSTKLEDSAMYFCASSPGRGNQPQHFGDGTRLSIL.

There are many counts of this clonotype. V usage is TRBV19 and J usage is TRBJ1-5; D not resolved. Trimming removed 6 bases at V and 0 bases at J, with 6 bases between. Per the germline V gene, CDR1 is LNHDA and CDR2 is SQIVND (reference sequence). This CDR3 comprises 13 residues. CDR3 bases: TGTGCCAGTAGAGGTTTTAGCAATCAGCCCCAGCATTTT. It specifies CASRGFSNQPQHF.

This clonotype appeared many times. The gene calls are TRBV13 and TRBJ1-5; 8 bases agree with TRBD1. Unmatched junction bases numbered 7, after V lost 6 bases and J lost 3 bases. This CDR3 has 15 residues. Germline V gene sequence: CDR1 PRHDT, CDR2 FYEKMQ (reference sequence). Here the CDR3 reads CASRQGTGDNQPQHF. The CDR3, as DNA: TGTGCCAGCAGACAAGGGACAGGAGACAATCAGCCCCAGCATTTT.

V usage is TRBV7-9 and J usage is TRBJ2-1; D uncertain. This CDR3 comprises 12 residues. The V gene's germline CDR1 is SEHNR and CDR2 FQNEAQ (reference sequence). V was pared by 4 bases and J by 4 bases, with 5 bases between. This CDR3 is CASSSYYNEQFF. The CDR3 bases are TGTGCCAGCAGCTCGTATTACAATGAGCAGTTCTTC.

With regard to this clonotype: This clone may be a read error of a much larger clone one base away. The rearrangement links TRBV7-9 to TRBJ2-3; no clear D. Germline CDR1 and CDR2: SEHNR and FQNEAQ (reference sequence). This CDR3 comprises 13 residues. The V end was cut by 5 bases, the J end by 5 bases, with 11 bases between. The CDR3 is CASSKELLDTQYF. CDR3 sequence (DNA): TGTGCCAGCAGCAAAGAGTTATTAGATACGCAGTATTTT.

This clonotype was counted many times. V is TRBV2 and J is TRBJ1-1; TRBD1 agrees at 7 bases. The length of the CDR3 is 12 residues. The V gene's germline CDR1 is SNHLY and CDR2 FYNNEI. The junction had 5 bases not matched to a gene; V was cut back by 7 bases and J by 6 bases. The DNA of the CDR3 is TGTGCCAGCAAGGGGGCAGGATCTGAAGCTTTCTTT. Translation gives CASKGAGSEAFF.

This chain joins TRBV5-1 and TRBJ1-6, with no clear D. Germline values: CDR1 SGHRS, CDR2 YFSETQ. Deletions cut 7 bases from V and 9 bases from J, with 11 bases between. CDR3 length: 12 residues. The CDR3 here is CASGGGASPLHF. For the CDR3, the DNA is TGCGCCAGCGGCGGAGGAGCTTCACCCCTCCACTTT.

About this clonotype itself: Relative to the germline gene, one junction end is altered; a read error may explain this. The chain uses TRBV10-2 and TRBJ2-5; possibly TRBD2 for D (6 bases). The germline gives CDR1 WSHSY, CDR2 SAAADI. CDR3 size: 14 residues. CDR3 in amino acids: CASSESFGGEIQYF. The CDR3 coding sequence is TGCGCCAGCAGTGAGTCATTCGGGGGAGAGATCCAGTACTTC.

CDR3 sequence: CATSDPDRGRYGYTF. CDR3 DNA: TGTGCCACCAGTGACCCAGACAGGGGGAGGTATGGCTACACCTTC. This chain links TRBV24-1 with TRBJ1-2, with 9 bases aligning to TRBD1. The V gene's germline CDR1 is KGHDR and CDR2 SFDVKD. This CDR3 contains 15 residues. V was clipped by 4 bases and J by 5 bases; unmatched bases: 7.

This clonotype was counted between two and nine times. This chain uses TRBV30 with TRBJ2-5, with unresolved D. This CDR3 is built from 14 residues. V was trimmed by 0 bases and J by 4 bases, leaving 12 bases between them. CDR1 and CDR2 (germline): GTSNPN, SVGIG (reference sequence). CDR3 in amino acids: CAWSVTSVGETQYF. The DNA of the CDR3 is TGTGCCTGGAGTGTAACCTCGGTGGGAGAGACCCAGTACTTC.

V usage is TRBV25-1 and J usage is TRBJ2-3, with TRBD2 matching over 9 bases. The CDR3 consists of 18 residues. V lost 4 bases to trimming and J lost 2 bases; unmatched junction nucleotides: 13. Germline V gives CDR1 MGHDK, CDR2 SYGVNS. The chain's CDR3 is CASSALAGQGGYTDTQYF. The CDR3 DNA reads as TGTGCCAGCAGTGCCCTAGCGGGACAAGGGGGATACACAGATACGCAGTATTTT.

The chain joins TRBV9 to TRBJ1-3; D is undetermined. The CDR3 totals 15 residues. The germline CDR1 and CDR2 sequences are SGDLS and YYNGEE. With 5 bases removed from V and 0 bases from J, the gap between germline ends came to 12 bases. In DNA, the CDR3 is TGTGCCAGCAGTCCGGGGATAAGCTCTGGAAACACCATATATTTT. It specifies CASSPGISSGNTIYF.

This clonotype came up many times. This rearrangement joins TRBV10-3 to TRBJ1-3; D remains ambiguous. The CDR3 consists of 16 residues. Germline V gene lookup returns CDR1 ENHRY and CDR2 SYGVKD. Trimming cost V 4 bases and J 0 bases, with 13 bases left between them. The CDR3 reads CAISGWQANSGNTIYF. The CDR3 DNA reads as TGTGCCATCAGTGGCTGGCAGGCCAACTCTGGAAACACCATATATTTT.

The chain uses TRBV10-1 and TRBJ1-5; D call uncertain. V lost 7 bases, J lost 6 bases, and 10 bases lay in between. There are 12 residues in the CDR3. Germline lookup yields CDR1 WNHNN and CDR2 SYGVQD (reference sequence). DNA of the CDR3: TGCGCCAGCACGATCGAGGTTCAGCCCCAGCATTTT. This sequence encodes CASTIEVQPQHF.

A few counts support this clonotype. The CDR3 region has the DNA TGCAGCGTGGGGACGGATTATAGCAATCAGCCCCAGCATTTT. It is translated as CSVGTDYSNQPQHF. The rearrangement links TRBV29-1 to TRBJ1-5, with D possibly TRBD1 on 5 matching bases. V dropped 6 bases and J dropped 0 bases, with 12 bases sitting between them. Per the germline V gene, CDR1 is SQVTM and CDR2 is ANQGSEA. CDR3 length: 14 amino acids.

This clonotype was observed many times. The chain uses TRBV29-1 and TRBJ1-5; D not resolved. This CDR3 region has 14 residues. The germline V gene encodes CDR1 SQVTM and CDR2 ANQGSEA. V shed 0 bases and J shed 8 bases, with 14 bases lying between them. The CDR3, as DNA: TGCAGCGTTGAAGATGAGGCCCGGGGAGAGCCCCAGCATTTT. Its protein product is CSVEDEARGEPQHF.

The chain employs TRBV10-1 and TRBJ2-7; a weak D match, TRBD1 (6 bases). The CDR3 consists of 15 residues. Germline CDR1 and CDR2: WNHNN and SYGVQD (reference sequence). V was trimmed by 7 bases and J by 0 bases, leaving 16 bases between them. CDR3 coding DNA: TGCGCCAGCACTCCCGACAGGACGAGCTCCTACGAGCAGTACTTC. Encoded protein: CASTPDRTSSYEQYF.

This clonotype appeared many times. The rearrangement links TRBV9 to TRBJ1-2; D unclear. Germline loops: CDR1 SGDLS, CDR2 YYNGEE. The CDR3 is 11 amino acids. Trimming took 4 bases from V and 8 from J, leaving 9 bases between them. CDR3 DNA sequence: TGTGCCAGCAGCTCCCTATTAGGCTACACCTTC. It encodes CASSSLLGYTF.

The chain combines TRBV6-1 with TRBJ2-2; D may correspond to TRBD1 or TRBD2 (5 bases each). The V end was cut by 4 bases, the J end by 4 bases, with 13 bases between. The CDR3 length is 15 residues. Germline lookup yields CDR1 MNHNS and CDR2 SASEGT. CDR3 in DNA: TGTGCCAGCAGTGCGGGACGGCGAACCACCGGGGAGCTGTTTTTT. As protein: CASSAGRRTTGELFF.

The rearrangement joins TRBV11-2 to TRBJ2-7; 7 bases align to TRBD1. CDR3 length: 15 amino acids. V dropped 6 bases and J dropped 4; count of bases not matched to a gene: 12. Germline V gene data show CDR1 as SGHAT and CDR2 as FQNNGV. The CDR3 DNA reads TGTGCCAGCAGGGGAAACAGGGGAGCTGTGTACGAGCAGTACTTC. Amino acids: CASRGNRGAVYEQYF.

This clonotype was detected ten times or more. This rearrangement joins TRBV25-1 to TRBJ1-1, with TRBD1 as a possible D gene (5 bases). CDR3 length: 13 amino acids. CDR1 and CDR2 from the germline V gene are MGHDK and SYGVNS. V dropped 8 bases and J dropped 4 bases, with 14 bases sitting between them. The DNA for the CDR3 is TGTGCCAGCGAGGCCGGGGGGAGCACTGAAGCTTTCTTT. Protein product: CASEAGGSTEAFF.

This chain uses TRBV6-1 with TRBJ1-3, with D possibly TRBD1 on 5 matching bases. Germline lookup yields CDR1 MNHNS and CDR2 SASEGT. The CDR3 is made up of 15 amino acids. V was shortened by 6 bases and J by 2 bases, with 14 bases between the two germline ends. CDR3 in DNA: TGTGCCAGCAGCCGCCTGGGGGAAGCTGGAAACACCATATATTTT. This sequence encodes CASSRLGEAGNTIYF.

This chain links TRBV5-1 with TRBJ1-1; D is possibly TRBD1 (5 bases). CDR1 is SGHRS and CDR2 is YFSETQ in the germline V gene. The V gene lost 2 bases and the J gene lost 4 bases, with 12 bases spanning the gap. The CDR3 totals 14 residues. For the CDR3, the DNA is TGCGCCAGCAGCTTTGGGGGGGAAGGCACTGAAGCTTTCTTT. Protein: CASSFGGEGTEAFF. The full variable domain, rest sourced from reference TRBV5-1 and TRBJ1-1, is KAGVTQTPRYLIKTRGQQVTLSCSPISGHRSVSWYQQTPGQGLQFLFEYFSETQRNKGNFPGRFSGRQFSNSRSEMNVSTLELGDSALYLCASSFGGEGTEAFFGQGTRLTVV.

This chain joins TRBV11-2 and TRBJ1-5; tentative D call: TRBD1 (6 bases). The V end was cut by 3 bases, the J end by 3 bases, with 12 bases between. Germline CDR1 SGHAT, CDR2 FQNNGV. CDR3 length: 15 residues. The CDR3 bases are TGTGCCAGCAGCTTTGTTACGGGGGCCAATCAGCCCCAGCATTTT. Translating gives CASSFVTGANQPQHF.

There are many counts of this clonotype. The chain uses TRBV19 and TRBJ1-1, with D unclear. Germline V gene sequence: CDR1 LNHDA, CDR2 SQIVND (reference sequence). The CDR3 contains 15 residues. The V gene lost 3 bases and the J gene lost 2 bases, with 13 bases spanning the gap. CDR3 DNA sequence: TGTGCCAGTAGTATTGTATCGGAAATAAACACTGAAGCTTTCTTT. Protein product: CASSIVSEINTEAFF. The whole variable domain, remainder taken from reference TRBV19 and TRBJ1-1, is DGGITQSPKYLFRKEGQNVTLSCEQNLNHDAMYWYRQDPGQGLRLIYYSQIVNDFQKGDIAEGYSVSREKKESFPLTVTSAQKNPTAFYLCASSIVSEINTEAFFGQGTRLTVV.